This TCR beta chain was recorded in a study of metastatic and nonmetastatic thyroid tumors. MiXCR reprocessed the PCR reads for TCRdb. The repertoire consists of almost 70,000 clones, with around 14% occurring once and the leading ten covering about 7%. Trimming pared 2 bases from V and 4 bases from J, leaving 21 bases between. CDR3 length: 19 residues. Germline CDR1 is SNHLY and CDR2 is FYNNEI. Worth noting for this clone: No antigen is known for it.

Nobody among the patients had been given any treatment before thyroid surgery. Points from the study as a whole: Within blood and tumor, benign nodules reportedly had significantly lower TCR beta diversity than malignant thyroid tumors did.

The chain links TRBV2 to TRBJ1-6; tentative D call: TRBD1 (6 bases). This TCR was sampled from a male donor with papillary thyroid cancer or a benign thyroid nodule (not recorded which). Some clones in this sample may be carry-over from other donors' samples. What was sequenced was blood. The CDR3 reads CASSETQGPLGYYNSPLHF. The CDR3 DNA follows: TGTGCCAGCAGTGAAACACAGGGTCCACTAGGATATTATAATTCACCCCTCCACTTT.